What follows are 12 T cell receptor beta chains derived from one specimen sequenced in a study of glioma-infiltrating T cells after dendritic cell vaccination (dated by TCRdb to about 2016). To prepare the library, the immunoSEQ multiplex PCR assay was applied. What TCRdb holds here is the immuneACCESS table cut down to in-frame rearrangements. Part of the clones is not present; checked against another copy, under half of the missing clones reflect an unresolved V gene, and the others are unexplained. Here the sample has about 92,000 clones; around 86% occur a single time. The ten most abundant clones make up approximately 14% of the sample. The sample in question was blood, obtained before dendritic cell vaccination. These receptors were taken from a human donor with glioblastoma.

This clone was counted once. The chain uses TRBV25-1 and TRBJ2-1, with 14 nucleotides matching TRBD2. CDR1 MGHDK and CDR2 SYGVNS come from the germline V gene. The CDR3 runs 15 residues. Germline trimming cut 5 bases from V and 4 bases from J; bases unmatched to any gene: 1. The CDR3 sequence: CASSRLAGGYNEQFF. DNA of the CDR3: TGTGCCAGCAGTAGACTAGCGGGGGGGTACAATGAGCAGTTCTTC. Full variable domain (rest looked up from reference TRBV25-1 and TRBJ2-1): EADIYQTPRYLVIGTGKKITLECSQTMGHDKMYWYQQDPGMELHLIHYSYGVNSTEKGDLSSESTVSRIRTEHFPLTLESARPSHTSQYLCASSRLAGGYNEQFFGPGTRLTVL.

This sequence joins TRBV11-2 and TRBJ1-5; D unclear. CDR3 length: 17 amino acids. V was cut by 2 bases and J by 3 bases, with 17 bases left in between. CDR1 and CDR2 from the germline V gene are SGHAT and FQNNGV. The CDR3 DNA follows: TGTGCCAGCAGCTTAAGTATAGGAGGGCTACACAATCAGCCCCAGCATTTT. Translation gives CASSLSIGGLHNQPQHF. The full variable domain, completed using reference TRBV11-2 and TRBJ1-5, is EAGVAQSPRYKIIEKRQSVAFWCNPISGHATLYWYQQILGQGPKLLIQFQNNGVVDDSQLPKDRFSAERLKGVDSTLKIQPAKLEDSAVYLCASSLSIGGLHNQPQHFGDGTRLSIL.

The chain links TRBV5-1 to TRBJ1-3; the D gene is possibly TRBD1 (5 bases). The CDR3 is 15 residues long. CDR1 SGHRS and CDR2 YFSETQ come from the germline V gene. V gave up 0 bases and J gave up 3 bases, with 10 bases separating them. CDR3: CASSLDGGFGNTIYF. In nucleotides, the CDR3 is TGCGCCAGCAGCTTGGACGGGGGGTTTGGAAACACCATATATTTT.

This clone was observed a single time. CDR3 protein: CATSRVGLAGTGELFF. The DNA of the CDR3 is TGTGCCACCAGCAGAGTGGGACTAGCGGGGACCGGGGAGCTGTTTTTT. J is TRBJ2-2 and V is TRBV15; 13 bases are a match to TRBD2. This CDR3 has 16 residues. Per germline, CDR1 LNHNV and CDR2 YYDKDF (reference sequence). Losses at the gene ends were 1 base for V and 5 bases for J; bases not matched to a gene: 1.

This chain links TRBV29-1 with TRBJ1-2; 7 bases match TRBD1. This CDR3 region has 13 residues. V lost 6 bases and J lost 1; bases outside the gene matches: 5. The germline V gene encodes CDR1 SQVTM and CDR2 ANQGSEA. The CDR3 region is CSVGGQNNYGYTF. For the CDR3, the DNA is TGCAGCGTCGGGGGACAGAATAACTATGGCTACACCTTC.

This clone came up once. V gene TRBV7-9 combines with J gene TRBJ1-4; 10 bases fit TRBD1. From germline, CDR1 is SEHNR and CDR2 FQNEAQ (reference sequence). Trimming took 5 bases from V and 4 from J; bases not matched to a gene: 10. This CDR3 comprises 17 residues. CDR3 in DNA: TGTGCCAGCAGCCCCACAGACAGGGGGCATGTTAATGAAAAACTGTTTTTT. Protein sequence: CASSPTDRGHVNEKLFF.

The V gene is TRBV6-5, the J gene TRBJ1-1, with a tentative D call TRBD1 (5 bases). V lost 8 bases to trimming and J lost 4 bases, with 20 bases between them. CDR3 size: 15 residues. Germline CDR1 MNHEY, CDR2 SVGAGI. CDR3 region: CASRGYGDLGTEAFF. The CDR3 DNA is TGTGCCAGCCGGGGTTATGGGGACTTGGGCACTGAAGCTTTCTTT.

The chain carries TRBV29-1 and TRBJ1-1; D possibly corresponds to TRBD1 (6 bases). The CDR3 spans 13 residues. Trimming left V 2 bases short and J 2 bases short, with 9 bases between. Germline V gives CDR1 SQVTM, CDR2 ANQGSEA. The CDR3 DNA reads as TGCAGCGTTGAAATCAGGGGAAACACTGAAGCTTTCTTT. Encoded protein: CSVEIRGNTEAFF.

The chain joins TRBV5-4 to TRBJ2-5; TRBD2 matches 12 bases. J gave up 5 bases and V 5 bases, and 7 bases lay outside the gene matches. Germline V lookup: CDR1 SGHNT, CDR2 YYREEE (reference sequence). The CDR3 spans 15 residues. CDR3 coding DNA: TGTGCCAGCAGAGAGACTAGCGGGAGTAGTGAGACCCAGTACTTC. This translates into CASRETSGSSETQYF. Drawing the rest from reference TRBV5-4 and TRBJ2-5, the complete variable domain is ETGVTQSPTHLIKTRGQQVTLRCSSQSGHNTVSWYQQALGQGPQFIFQYYREEENGRGNFPPRFSGLQFPNYSSELNVNALELDDSALYLCASRETSGSSETQYFGPGTRLLVL.

For this clone: This specimen includes other DNA sequences encoding the same CDR3. The chain couples TRBV7-9 to TRBJ1-6, with 7 bases fitting TRBD1. Germline V gives CDR1 SEHNR, CDR2 FQNEAQ (reference sequence). The CDR3 loop spans 14 amino acids. V gave up 5 bases and J gave up 5 bases; unmatched junction bases: 3. CDR3 sequence: CASSRQGDNSPLHF. In DNA, the CDR3 is TGTGCCAGCAGCCGACAGGGAGATAATTCACCCCTCCACTTT.

The rearrangement joins TRBV5-5 to TRBJ1-2; 8 nucleotides agree with TRBD1. The germline gives CDR1 SGHKS, CDR2 YYEKEE (reference sequence). The V and J ends lost 0 bases and 4 bases, in that order; junction bases with no gene match: 5. This CDR3 has 15 amino acids. This chain's CDR3 is CASSLGQGPTYGYTF. CDR3 sequence (DNA): TGTGCCAGCAGCTTGGGACAGGGGCCTACCTATGGCTACACCTTC.

The chain joins TRBV7-2 to TRBJ2-5; possible D gene TRBD1, 6 bases. This CDR3 has 13 amino acids. Trimming took off 5 bases at V and 4 bases at J, with 11 bases between the two ends. Germline-derived CDR1 and CDR2 are SGHTA and FQGNSA. CDR3 amino acids: CASSRRTAETQYF. The CDR3 nucleotides read TGTGCCAGCAGCCGACGGACAGCAGAGACCCAGTACTTC.